This T cell receptor beta chain comes out of a study of T cell responses to AZD1222 COVID-19 vaccine (dated by TCRdb to the early 2020s). Turning to the overall study: A total of over 230 trial participants underwent TCR sequencing, of whom some 210 received two doses of AZD1222 and 26 received two doses of the MenACWY control vaccine. Trial participants were enrolled by age into subgroups of 18-55, 56-69 and 70-plus years, and around 150, 28 and 57 TCR-sequenced participants, respectively, were included in these subgroups. Study-wide findings and limitations: Participants were mostly white British, with more females than males. The authors suggested clonal diversity may have been underestimated. In the small 56-69-year group, the increase in depth fell short of significance, most likely because of low power. The whole spike protein was spanned by vaccine-associated CD4 TCRs, and dominant responses were seen in regions 160-218 and 743-854. Because no day 14 peak-response samples were available, repertoires were characterized only after the peak T cell response. After two AZD1222 doses, spike-specific TCR breadth and depth were significantly higher than at day 0 and than in MenACWY recipients. Reportedly, almost half of the unique spike-specific TCRs recognized epitopes lying outside the regions that are mutated in the B.1.351 and B.1.1.7 variants. Conclusions about previously exposed vaccinees were limited because only 5 or 6 AZD1222 recipients were SARS-CoV-2 seropositive at baseline.

The CDR3 regions of human TCRbeta chains were subjected to immunosequencing. The study's own analysis went as follows. Repertoire TCRs were matched against a reference library of SARS-CoV-2-specific TCRs generated with the MIRA antigen-specificity platform. Breadth meant the fraction of unique TCRs that were SARS-CoV-2-associated, whereas depth meant the fraction of total T cells that were SARS-CoV-2-associated. Using the MIRA data, each spike-specific TCR was assigned both to the spike region to which the TCR was reactive and to a CD4 or CD8 class. Log10-transformed breadth and depth values were compared by one-way ANOVA with Sidak's multiple comparisons tests. TCRdb took this table from immuneACCESS and kept in-frame rearrangements with V and J called. Such tables lack part of the clones; where checked against another copy, unresolved V genes explain under half of the gap, and the rest is unexplained. V and J calls and clone size are as listed in that table; D and trimming were resolved from the DNA. For this sample there are 150,000 to 160,000 clones; more than 85% appear just once. The ten largest clones take up 5.5% to 7% of the sample.

This clone was observed a single time. Which antigen it targets is not known. No much larger clone is present one base from it, and per-base qualities are unavailable. Trimming at the junction amounts to 1 base on V and 1 base on J, and the germline ends lie 9 bases apart. CDR1 and CDR2 are drawn from the germline V gene (reference sequence): LGHDT, YNNKEL. Its CDR3 holds 15 amino acids, cysteine through phenylalanine. Just CDR3 DNA is preserved here, 45 bases in frame from base 1. Explained via the paper, the time point label denotes: sample from adult after SARS-CoV-2 infection, after symptom onset. A couple of convalescent COVID-19 patients, sampled after symptom onset from adults with prior SARS-CoV-2 infection, were also TCR-sequenced for comparison.

This TCR derives from an adult who had recovered from COVID-19. The sequence joins TRBV3-1 (or the pseudogene TRBV3-2) to TRBJ2-3; 5 matching bases give a weak D call of TRBD1. Sequenced here: peripheral blood, sampled after recovery from COVID-19. The DNA is TGTGCCAGCAGCCAAGGTCGCAGGGGCACAGATACGCAGTATTTT. The encoded protein is CASSQGRRGTDTQYF.